The present entry profiles one T cell receptor (beta chain) with its context. Antigen: not known. Time point reported: 20-29 weeks after completion of therapy. These transplant recipients had drug-resistant or recurrent cytomegalovirus infection. V was shortened by 0 bases and J by 14 bases, with 9 bases between the two germline ends. The germline gives CDR1 SGHDT, CDR2 YYEEEE. The CDR3 extends over 11 amino acids. This sample was included in a study of T cell therapy after organ transplantation. About the research overall: A median of 1.92 x 10^8 CMV-specific T cells was infused in 2 to 6 doses.

Some clones are missing from TCRdb's copy, which holds only in-frame ones; the method was immunoSEQ multiplex PCR. Of about 20,000 clones listed, 65% to 85% are singletons. The chain employs TRBV5-6 and TRBJ2-1; possible D gene TRBD1, 5 bases. The clonotype was recovered from a human patient who had received a solid organ transplant and had CMV disease. The graft donor may have contributed some T cells. Sequenced here: CD8+ T cells from blood, sampled after autologous CMV-specific T cell therapy. The CDR3 here is CASSLALQEFF. CDR3 in DNA: TGTGCCAGCAGCTTGGCCTTACAGGAGTTCTTC.